Each of the 32 T cell receptor beta chains below was sequenced from the same sample in a study of a mutant IDH1 vaccine in newly diagnosed glioma. Time point here: week 47, end of study. The vaccine gave 300 ug of a 20-mer mutant IDH1 peptide subcutaneously per dose. No antigen has been assigned to these receptors. Using immunoSEQ multiplex PCR, the repertoire was profiled, and TCRdb retains in-frame clones only, with some absent. The repertoire consists of more than 50,000 clones, with almost 65% occurring once and the leading ten covering under 5.5%. This specimen was peripheral blood mononuclear cells (PBMCs), taken from a glioma patient whose treatment included an IDH1 peptide vaccine. The receptors derive from a man aged 35 to 55 with glioma. Some clones in this sample may be carry-over from other donors' samples.

This clone has just a few counts. This rearrangement joins TRBV18 to TRBJ1-1, with 8 bases that match TRBD1. From germline, CDR1 is KGHSH and CDR2 LQKENI. This CDR3 comprises 15 residues. The V gene end was trimmed by 3 bases and the J gene end by 1 base; junction bases not matched to a gene: 4. CDR3 residues: CASSPQGTGNTEAFF. CDR3 DNA: TGTGCCAGCTCACCTCAGGGGACAGGGAACACTGAAGCTTTCTTT.

The V gene is TRBV13, the J gene TRBJ1-1; the D is unclear. Germline assignment: CDR1 PRHDT and CDR2 FYEKMQ (reference sequence). This CDR3 has 14 residues. V dropped 8 bases and J dropped 1 base, with 14 bases sitting between them. The CDR3 loop reads CASGERDQNTEAFF. The CDR3 region has the DNA TGTGCCAGCGGAGAAAGAGATCAGAACACTGAAGCTTTCTTT.

This clone was detected a few times. The V and J genes are TRBV7-8 and TRBJ1-1; D is possibly TRBD1 (6 bases). Germline values: CDR1 SGHVS, CDR2 FQNEAQ. The CDR3 covers 14 residues. V was cut by 1 base and J by 8 bases, with 14 bases left in between. CDR3 sequence: CASSLVGGAGEAFF. DNA for the CDR3: TGTGCCAGCAGCTTAGTTGGGGGCGCGGGGGAAGCTTTCTTT.

The gene calls are TRBV30 and TRBJ1-5; 10 nucleotides agree with TRBD1. Germline V gene sequence: CDR1 GTSNPN, CDR2 SVGIG (reference sequence). V gave up 5 bases and J gave up 4 bases; unmatched junction bases: 11. The CDR3 totals 16 residues. The CDR3 loop is CAWDETGTGVNQPQHF. The CDR3 bases are TGTGCCTGGGATGAGACCGGGACAGGGGTGAATCAGCCCCAGCATTTT.

The CDR3 loop is CATLGTSGARGSYEQYF. DNA for the CDR3: TGTGCCACCTTAGGGACTAGCGGGGCGCGGGGGTCCTACGAGCAGTACTTC. This chain connects TRBV10-3 to TRBJ2-7, with TRBD2 matching over 13 bases. V dropped 10 bases and J dropped 1; count of bases not matched to a gene: 13. Germline CDR1 and CDR2: ENHRY and SYGVKD. The length of the CDR3 is 17 residues.

The chain links TRBV18 to TRBJ2-5; D remains unclear. The CDR3 loop spans 15 amino acids. Germline V gene data show CDR1 as KGHSH and CDR2 as LQKENI. The germline V and J ends were trimmed by 2 bases and 2 bases, with 12 bases remaining between them. The chain's CDR3 is CASSPTMSSQETQYF. The CDR3, as DNA: TGTGCCAGCTCACCAACCATGAGTAGTCAAGAGACCCAGTACTTC.

The chain couples TRBV2 to TRBJ1-4; D is ambiguous. This CDR3 contains 15 residues. The germline V gene encodes CDR1 SNHLY and CDR2 FYNNEI. V was shortened by 0 bases and J by 1 base, with 6 bases between the two germline ends. This chain's CDR3 is CASSEARVTNEKLFF. The CDR3 nucleotides are TGTGCCAGCAGTGAAGCACGGGTAACTAATGAAAAACTGTTTTTT. Together with reference TRBV2 and TRBJ1-4, the CDR3 gives the full variable domain: EPEVTQTPSHQVTQMGQEVILRCVPISNHLYFYWYRQILGQKVEFLVSFYNNEISEKSEIFDDQFSVERPDGSNFTLKIRSTKLEDSAMYFCASSEARVTNEKLFFGSGTQLSVL.

The V call is TRBV10-3, the J call TRBJ1-2; TRBD1 matches at 8 bases. Germline CDR1 ENHRY, CDR2 SYGVKD. The ends lost 10 bases at V and 0 bases at J; junction bases unmatched: 10. The CDR3 extends over 15 amino acids. For the CDR3, the DNA is TGTGCCACCTCGGCCGGACAGGGAGCTAACTATGGCTACACCTTC. The encoded protein is CATSAGQGANYGYTF.

A few counts support this clone. This sequence joins TRBV13 and TRBJ2-2; D might be TRBD2 (6 bases). V lost 5 bases and J 0 bases, leaving 19 bases between the germline ends. This CDR3 spans 18 amino acids. Per the germline V gene, CDR1 is PRHDT and CDR2 is FYEKMQ (reference sequence). The CDR3 region has the DNA TGTGCCAGCAGCCGGGACTCCTACCTTACTACGAACACCGGGGAGCTGTTTTTT. This codes for CASSRDSYLTTNTGELFF.

A few counts support this clone. The chain has TRBV11-2 and TRBJ2-5, with TRBD1 matching over 9 bases. Germline V CDR1 and CDR2: SGHAT, FQNNGV. This CDR3 has 16 residues. The ends lost 5 bases at V and 5 bases at J; junction bases unmatched: 12. The CDR3 DNA follows: TGTGCCAGCAGCGGAGCGGACAGGGGTGGTCGGGAGACCCAGTACTTC. This gives the protein CASSGADRGGRETQYF.

The V gene is TRBV30, the J gene TRBJ1-2, with unresolved D. The CDR3 is 13 amino acids. Trimming pared 7 bases from V and 6 bases from J, leaving 18 bases between. Per the germline V gene, CDR1 is GTSNPN and CDR2 is SVGIG (reference sequence). CDR3 protein: CASSGGPGDGYTF. The CDR3 nucleotides are TGTGCCTCCTCCGGCGGTCCCGGGGATGGCTACACCTTC.

The chain joins TRBV13 to TRBJ1-2, with a tentative D call TRBD1 (6 bases). Germline CDR1 is PRHDT and CDR2 is FYEKMQ (reference sequence). Trimming took 4 bases from V and 7 from J, leaving 13 bases between them. The CDR3 runs 13 residues. The CDR3 sequence is CASSYLRGSGYTF. CDR3 coding DNA: TGTGCCAGCAGCTACCTCAGGGGCTCTGGCTACACCTTC.

The genes are TRBV5-4 and TRBJ2-3; TRBD2 matches 7 bases. The trim removed 3 bases at V and 6 bases at J, leaving 13 bases unmatched. CDR3 size: 16 residues. In germline, CDR1 is SGHNT, CDR2 YYREEE (reference sequence). CDR3 region: CASSSRLATSPDTQYF. The DNA of the CDR3 is TGTGCCAGCAGCTCCCGACTAGCTACTAGCCCCGATACGCAGTATTTT.

This clone was picked up a small number of times. CDR3 residues: CASSSNRGIDEKLFF. CDR3 DNA: TGTGCCAGCAGCTCAAACAGGGGTATTGATGAAAAACTGTTTTTT. The chain has TRBV5-4 and TRBJ1-4, with 7 bases matching TRBD1. The CDR3 is made up of 15 amino acids. From germline, CDR1 is SGHNT and CDR2 YYREEE (reference sequence). After removal of 3 bases from V and 6 bases from J, the junction contained 8 bases not matched to a gene.

This clone was found once. The genes are TRBV4-2 and TRBJ2-5; 10 nucleotides align to TRBD2. CDR1 LGHNA and CDR2 YNFKEQ come from the germline V gene. V gave up 1 base and J gave up 4 bases; unmatched junction bases: 6. This CDR3 is 16 amino acids long. This CDR3 reads CASSQGSSGGAETQYF. The CDR3 DNA sequence: TGTGCCAGCAGCCAAGGCTCCAGCGGGGGGGCAGAGACCCAGTACTTC.

This chain connects TRBV10-1 to TRBJ1-1; a possible D gene is TRBD1 (6 bases). Germline V lookup: CDR1 WNHNN, CDR2 SYGVQD (reference sequence). V gave up 5 bases and J gave up 4 bases, with 11 bases separating them. This CDR3 region has 13 residues. The CDR3 is CASSSGQSTEAFF. The CDR3 DNA is TGCGCCAGCAGTTCTGGACAGAGCACTGAAGCTTTCTTT.

This sequence joins TRBV5-4 and TRBJ1-6; D remains ambiguous. The CDR3 is made up of 15 amino acids. Germline CDR1 is SGHNT and CDR2 is YYREEE (reference sequence). Trimming stripped 6 bases from V and 7 bases from J, with 17 bases between. In DNA, the CDR3 is TGTGCCAGCACCTCCCTCCCCGAGAGCAATTCACCCCTCCACTTT. As protein: CASTSLPESNSPLHF.

The V call is TRBV6-5, the J call TRBJ2-3, with 7 bases lining up with TRBD2. The CDR3 sequence is 15 residues long. The germline V gene has CDR1 MNHEY and CDR2 SVGAGI. After removal of 6 bases from V and 0 bases from J, the junction contained 6 bases not matched to a gene. Here the CDR3 DNA reads TGTGCCAGCAGCCCTACTAGCGACAGCACAGATACGCAGTATTTT. Encoded protein: CASSPTSDSTDTQYF.

J is TRBJ2-1 and V is TRBV7-2; 15 nucleotides line up with TRBD2. V dropped 5 bases and J dropped 8; count of bases not matched to a gene: 7. Germline CDR1 reads SGHTA; CDR2 reads FQGNSA. The CDR3 contains 16 residues. The CDR3 spells CASSPRTSGGGYEQFF. The CDR3 DNA reads TGTGCCAGCAGCCCGCGGACTAGCGGGGGGGGGTATGAGCAGTTCTTC.

The chain links TRBV7-9 to TRBJ2-7, with 8 bases lining up with TRBD1. The CDR3 has 15 amino acids. CDR1 and CDR2 from the germline V gene are SEHNR and FQNEAQ (reference sequence). Losses at the gene ends were 5 bases for V and 1 base for J; bases not matched to a gene: 7. CDR3 residues: CASSPRDRSSYEQYF. Here the CDR3 DNA reads TGTGCCAGCAGCCCGCGGGACAGGTCTTCCTACGAGCAGTACTTC.

This chain links TRBV6-6 with TRBJ2-7; 9 positions agree with TRBD1. Germline CDR1 reads MNHNY; CDR2 reads SVGAGI (reference sequence). V was pared by 8 bases and J by 6 bases, with 11 bases of the junction left unmatched. There are 14 residues in the CDR3. CDR3 sequence reads: CASLMRTGGAEQYF. The DNA for the CDR3 is TGTGCCAGCTTAATGAGAACAGGGGGCGCCGAGCAGTACTTC.

The chain employs TRBV18 and TRBJ2-2; D perhaps matches TRBD1 (7 bases). The CDR3 length is 16 residues. Deletions cut 1 base from V and 2 bases from J, with 11 bases between. The germline gives CDR1 KGHSH, CDR2 LQKENI. The CDR3 sequence is CASSPRQGGNTGELFF. The CDR3 bases are TGTGCCAGCTCACCACGCCAGGGGGGTAACACCGGGGAGCTGTTTTTT. Combining the CDR3 with reference TRBV18 and TRBJ2-2 gives the whole variable domain NAGVMQNPRHLVRRRGQEARLRCSPMKGHSHVYWYRQLPEEGLKFMVYLQKENIIDESGMPKERFSAEFPKEGPSILRIQQVVRGDSAAYFCASSPRQGGNTGELFFGEGSRLTVL.

This chain uses TRBV6-1 with TRBJ2-7, with a weak D call TRBD1 (5 bases). Looked up from germline, CDR1 is MNHNS and CDR2 is SASEGT. The CDR3 consists of 16 residues. Trimming pared 3 bases from V and 0 bases from J, leaving 15 bases between. The CDR3 spells CASSDSPTVNSYEQYF. The DNA for the CDR3 is TGTGCCAGCAGTGACAGCCCGACAGTGAACTCCTACGAGCAGTACTTC.

The chain recombines TRBV14 with TRBJ2-5; tentatively, D is TRBD1 (6 bases). CDR1 SGHDN and CDR2 FVKESK come from the germline V gene. V was cut by 5 bases and J by 2 bases, with 9 bases left in between. There are 13 residues in the CDR3. The CDR3 nucleotides are TGTGCCAGCAGCTTACAGGGTCAAGAGACCCAGTACTTC. Its translation is CASSLQGQETQYF.

The chain is built from TRBV5-1 and TRBJ2-2; D not certain. Germline V lookup: CDR1 SGHRS, CDR2 YFSETQ. This CDR3 has 13 residues. Between the trimmed V and J ends, which lost 4 bases and 4 bases, there was a span of 8 bases. CDR3 loop: CASSPVTTGELFF. CDR3 nucleotides: TGCGCCAGCAGCCCAGTCACCACCGGGGAGCTGTTTTTT.

This clone has a handful of counts. The chain couples TRBV27 to TRBJ2-2, with D perhaps TRBD2 (6 bases). With 7 bases removed from V and 1 base from J, the gap between germline ends came to 10 bases. CDR1 is MNHEY and CDR2 is SMNVEV in the germline V gene (reference sequence). The CDR3 runs to 14 residues. The CDR3 nucleotides read TGTGCCAGCACTATGGGGGGGAACACCGGGGAGCTGTTTTTT. Translating it yields CASTMGGNTGELFF.

This clone has a handful of counts. This chain joins TRBV5-4 and TRBJ1-2, with a possible D match to TRBD1 (6 bases). The CDR3 runs 13 residues. Per germline, CDR1 SGHNT and CDR2 YYREEE (reference sequence). Trimming left V 6 bases short and J 3 bases short, with 12 bases between. The CDR3 DNA follows: TGTGCCAGCAACAATTACAGGGACTATGGCTACACCTTC. Its protein product is CASNNYRDYGYTF.

This clone was seen only once. Other DNA variants within this sample encode the same CDR3. This chain uses TRBV6-5 with TRBJ1-1; D ambiguous. The V end lost 2 bases, the J end lost 1 base, and 8 bases lay between the germline ends. The CDR3 loop spans 14 amino acids. From germline, CDR1 is MNHEY and CDR2 SVGAGI. CDR3 loop: CASSYVPGNTEAFF. The CDR3 bases are TGTGCCAGCAGTTACGTCCCAGGGAACACTGAAGCTTTCTTT.

The chain is built from TRBV9 and TRBJ2-5, with TRBD2 matching over 12 bases. V trimming: 4 bases; J trimming: 2 bases; junction bases outside the gene matches: 6. The CDR3 consists of 16 residues. CDR1 SGDLS and CDR2 YYNGEE come from the germline V gene. The CDR3 DNA reads TGTGCCAGCAGCCAGGGACTAGCGGGCGTTCAAGAGACCCAGTACTTC. Its protein is CASSQGLAGVQETQYF. The full variable domain, in which reference TRBV9 and TRBJ2-5 provide the parts outside the CDR3, is DSGVTQTPKHLITATGQRVTLRCSPRSGDLSVYWYQQSLDQGLQFLIQYYNGEERAKGNILERFSAQQFPDLHSELNLSSLELGDSALYFCASSQGLAGVQETQYFGPGTRLLVL.

V usage is TRBV19 and J usage is TRBJ1-5; D is perhaps TRBD1 (5 bases). The V end lost 5 bases, the J end lost 7 bases, and 21 bases lay between the germline ends. The germline gives CDR1 LNHDA, CDR2 SQIVND (reference sequence). The CDR3 consists of 16 residues. CDR3 in amino acids: CASSPSRRQGLQPQHF. In DNA form, the CDR3 reads TGTGCCAGTAGTCCAAGCCGCCGTCAGGGTTTACAGCCCCAGCATTTT.

The chain is built from TRBV19 and TRBJ1-5; a weak D match, TRBD1 (6 bases). The CDR3 extends over 14 amino acids. V was cut by 1 base and J by 4 bases, with 8 bases left in between. From germline, CDR1 is LNHDA and CDR2 SQIVND (reference sequence). The CDR3 loop reads CASSIGTDNQPQHF. CDR3 coding DNA: TGTGCCAGTAGTATAGGGACAGATAATCAGCCCCAGCATTTT.

The genes are TRBV2 and TRBJ1-4; 9 bases match TRBD1. Germline loops: CDR1 SNHLY, CDR2 FYNNEI. This CDR3 spans 15 amino acids. The junction had 5 bases not matched to a gene; V was cut back by 1 base and J by 8 bases. CDR3 residues: CASSEDQTGGEKLFF. In DNA, the CDR3 is TGTGCCAGCAGTGAAGATCAGACAGGGGGAGAAAAACTGTTTTTT.